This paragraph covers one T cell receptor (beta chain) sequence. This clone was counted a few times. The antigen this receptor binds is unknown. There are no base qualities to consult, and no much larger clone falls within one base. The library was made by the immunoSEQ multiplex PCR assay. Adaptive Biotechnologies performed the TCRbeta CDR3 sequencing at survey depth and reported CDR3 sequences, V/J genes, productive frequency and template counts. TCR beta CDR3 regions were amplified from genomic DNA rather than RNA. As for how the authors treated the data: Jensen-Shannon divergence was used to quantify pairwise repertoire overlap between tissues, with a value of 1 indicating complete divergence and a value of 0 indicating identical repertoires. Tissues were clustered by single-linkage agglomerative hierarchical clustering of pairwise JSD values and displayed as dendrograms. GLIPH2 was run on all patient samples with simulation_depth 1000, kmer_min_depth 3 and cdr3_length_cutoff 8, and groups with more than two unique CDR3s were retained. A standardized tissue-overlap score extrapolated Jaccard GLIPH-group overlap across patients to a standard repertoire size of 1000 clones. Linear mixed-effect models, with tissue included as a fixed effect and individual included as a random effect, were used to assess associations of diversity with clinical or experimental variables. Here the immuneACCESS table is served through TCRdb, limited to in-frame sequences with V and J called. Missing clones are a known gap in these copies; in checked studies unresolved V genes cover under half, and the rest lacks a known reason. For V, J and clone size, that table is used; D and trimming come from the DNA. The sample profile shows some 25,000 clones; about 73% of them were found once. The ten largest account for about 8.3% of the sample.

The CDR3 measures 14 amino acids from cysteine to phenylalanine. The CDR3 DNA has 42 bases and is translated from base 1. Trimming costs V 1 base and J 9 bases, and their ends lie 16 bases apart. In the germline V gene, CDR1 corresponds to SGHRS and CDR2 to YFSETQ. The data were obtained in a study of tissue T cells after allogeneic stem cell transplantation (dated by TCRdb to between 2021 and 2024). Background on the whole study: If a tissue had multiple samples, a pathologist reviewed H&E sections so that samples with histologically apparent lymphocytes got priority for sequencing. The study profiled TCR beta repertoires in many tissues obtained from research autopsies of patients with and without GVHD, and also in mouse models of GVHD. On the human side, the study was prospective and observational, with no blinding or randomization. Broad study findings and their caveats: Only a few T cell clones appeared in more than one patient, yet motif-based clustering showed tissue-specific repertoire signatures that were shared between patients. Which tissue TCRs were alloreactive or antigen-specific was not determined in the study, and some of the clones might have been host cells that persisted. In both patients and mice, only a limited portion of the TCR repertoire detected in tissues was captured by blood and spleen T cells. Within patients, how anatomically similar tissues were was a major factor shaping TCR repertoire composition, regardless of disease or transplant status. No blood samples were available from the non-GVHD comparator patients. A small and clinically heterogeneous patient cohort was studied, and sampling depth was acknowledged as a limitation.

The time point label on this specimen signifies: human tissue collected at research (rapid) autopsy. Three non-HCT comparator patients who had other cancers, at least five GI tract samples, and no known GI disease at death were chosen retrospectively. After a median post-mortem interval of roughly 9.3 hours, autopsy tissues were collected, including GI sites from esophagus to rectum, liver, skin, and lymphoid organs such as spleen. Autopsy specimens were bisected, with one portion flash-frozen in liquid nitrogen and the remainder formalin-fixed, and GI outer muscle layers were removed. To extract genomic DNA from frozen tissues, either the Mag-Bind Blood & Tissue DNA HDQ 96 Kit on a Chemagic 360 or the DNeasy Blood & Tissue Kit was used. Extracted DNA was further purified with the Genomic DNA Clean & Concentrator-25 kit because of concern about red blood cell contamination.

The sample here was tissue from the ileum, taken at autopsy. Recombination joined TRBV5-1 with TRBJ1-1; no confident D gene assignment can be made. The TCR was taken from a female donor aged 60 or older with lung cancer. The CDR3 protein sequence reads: CASSLPGSDQKAFF. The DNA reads TGCGCCAGCAGCTTGCCGGGATCTGATCAAAAAGCTTTCTTT.